The clone carrying this T cell receptor beta chain was found once. Its antigen is not known. This sample was taken from a study of cytomegalovirus exposure and HLA in healthy donors. Broader study findings: Highly shared sequence variants in one cluster were likely a sequencing artifact.

The PCR had 60 Vbeta and 13 Jbeta primers. TCRdb keeps only in-frame clones here, not all; method: immunoSEQ multiplex PCR. The sample shows under 140,000 clones, 60% to 85% of them seen only once. Sequencing was done on a sample of PBMCs. The TCR sequence derives from a woman in her sixties in good health and CMV-seropositive.

CDR3 sequence reads: CASSRGRGGGQFF. In DNA, the CDR3 is TGTGCCAGCAGCCGCGGACGGGGCGGGGGGCAGTTCTTC. V usage is TRBV5-5 and J usage is TRBJ2-1; 7 nucleotides agree with TRBD2. The CDR3 covers 13 residues. Trimming cost V 4 bases and J 12 bases; bases outside gene matches: 10. Germline assignment: CDR1 SGHKS and CDR2 YYEKEE (reference sequence).